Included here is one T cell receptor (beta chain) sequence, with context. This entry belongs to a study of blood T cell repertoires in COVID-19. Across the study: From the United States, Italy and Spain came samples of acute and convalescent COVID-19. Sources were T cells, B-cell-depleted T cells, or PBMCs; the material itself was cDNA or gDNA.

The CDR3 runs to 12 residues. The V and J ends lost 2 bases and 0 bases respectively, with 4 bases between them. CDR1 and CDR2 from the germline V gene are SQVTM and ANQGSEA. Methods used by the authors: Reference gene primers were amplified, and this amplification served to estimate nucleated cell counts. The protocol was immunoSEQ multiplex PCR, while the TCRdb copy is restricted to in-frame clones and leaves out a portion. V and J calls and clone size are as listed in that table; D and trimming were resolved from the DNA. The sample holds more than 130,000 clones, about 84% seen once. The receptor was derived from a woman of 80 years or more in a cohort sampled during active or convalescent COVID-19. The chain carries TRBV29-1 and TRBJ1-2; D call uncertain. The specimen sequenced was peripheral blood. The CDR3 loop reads CSVEWPNYGYTF. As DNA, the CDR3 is TGCAGCGTTGAATGGCCTAACTATGGCTACACCTTC.